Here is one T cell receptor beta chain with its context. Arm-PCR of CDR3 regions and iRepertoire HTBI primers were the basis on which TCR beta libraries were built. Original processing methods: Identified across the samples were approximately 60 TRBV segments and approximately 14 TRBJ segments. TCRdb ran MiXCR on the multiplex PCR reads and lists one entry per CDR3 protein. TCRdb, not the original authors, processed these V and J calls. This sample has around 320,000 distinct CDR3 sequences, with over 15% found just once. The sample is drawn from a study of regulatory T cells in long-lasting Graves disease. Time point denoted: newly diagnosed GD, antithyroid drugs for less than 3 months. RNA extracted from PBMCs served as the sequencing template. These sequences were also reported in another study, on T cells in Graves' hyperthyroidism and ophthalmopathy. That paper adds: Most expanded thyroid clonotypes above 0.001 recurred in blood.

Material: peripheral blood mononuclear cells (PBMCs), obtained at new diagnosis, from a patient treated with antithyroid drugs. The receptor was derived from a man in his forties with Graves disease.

CDR3 protein: CASKKTGATGELFF. The DNA of the CDR3 is TGTGCCAGCAAAAAAACAGGTGCCACCGGGGAGCTGTTTTTT. The rearrangement links TRBV12-3 or TRBV12-4 to TRBJ2-2, with D perhaps TRBD1 (5 bases). Trimming took off 7 bases at V and 4 bases at J, with 13 bases between the two ends. This CDR3 is 14 amino acids long.